Sequencing of this TCR beta chain was carried out in a study of blood T cells in healthy people across ages (dated by TCRdb to about 2015). Study-wide context: In model experiments, roughly one uniquely barcoded TCR beta cDNA molecule per two T cells was captured by template switching. The study analyzed two additional independent replicas of 1 million unique cDNA reads from the same blood draw for two donors, one aged 18 to 29 and one aged 80 or older. The donors were split into four age groups: young (average 16 years), middle-aged (39), aged (over 55) and long-lived (over 75). To track age-related changes in TCR beta repertoire diversity, the study relied on deep sequencing normalized with unique cDNA molecular identifiers. To avoid experimental bias, donors of different ages were spread randomly across the sequencing lanes.

The germline V gene provides CDR1 ENHRY and CDR2 SYGVKD. The CDR3 sequence holds 15 residues, the cysteine and phenylalanine included. Only the CDR3 DNA stays, 45 bases, in frame from base 1. V trim: 6 bases; J trim: 3 bases; unmatched bases: 11. About this clonotype: Its antigen is unknown. Nothing much larger sits one base from this clone, and base qualities are not available.

Library construction relied on 5' RACE. The data were produced on an Illumina HiSeq 2500. A second roughly 7 to 11 cycle PCR used a sample-barcoded 5' primer and a J-beta primer mix. A unique molecular identifier was introduced onto each TCR beta cDNA molecule by a template-switch 5' adaptor carrying 12 random nucleotides. At least 3 million CDR3-containing paired-end reads were obtained from each sample. First-strand cDNA was synthesized from all RNA with the Mint cDNA synthesis kit, primed by a TRBC-specific oligonucleotide. Following uracil-DNA glycosylase treatment, a first 18-cycle PCR with universal primers M1SS and BC2_uni_R was performed on all cDNA. As for the original processing: Normalization of each sample was performed by random selection of 1 million high-quality reads, each carrying a distinct molecular identifier. Instead of being binned into consensus sequences, reads with shared molecular identifiers were discarded. CDR3 identification, clonotype clustering and error correction used MiTCR with a Q25 quality threshold and the strictest error-elimination algorithm. A nonparametric unseen species model with Euler transformation was used to estimate a lower bound on total TCR beta diversity. TCRdb passed the public sequencing reads through fastp at Q25 and MiXCR, retaining productive beta sequences. Every CDR3 protein is listed once, alongside the most common genes and DNA of its rows. The V and J calls here are based on TCRdb, not the publication. This sample lists about 1 million distinct CDR3 sequences; more than 40% were detected once. The top ten hold approximately 20% of the sample.

What the research found in general, with its limitations: Estimates of total diversity from one million sequenced T cells were regarded as lower bounds and underestimates. Because the CMV infection status of the donors was unknown, age-related changes in expanded clonotypes may potentially have been confounded. Compared with the aged group, the long-lived group had more naive CD4+ T cells, fewer expanded clones and increased TCR diversity, a pattern suggesting age selection. Bulk unsorted PBMC profiling prevented conclusive comparison of naive and antigen-experienced compartments. Observed TCR beta diversity correlated strongly with the percentage of naive T cells measured by flow cytometry. Observed TCR beta diversity per million T cells fell roughly linearly with age, and a significant reduction was already apparent by age approximately 40.

Donors were 39 systemically healthy Caucasian individuals from Russia aged roughly 6 to 100 years. About 9.8 milliliters of peripheral blood were drawn from each donor into EDTA-treated Vacutainer tubes. PBMCs were isolated by Ficoll-Paque density-gradient centrifugation, with at least 6 million obtained per sample. Total RNA, at least 6 micrograms per sample, was extracted from PBMCs with Trizol reagent. For every donor, an aliquot of PBMCs went through flow cytometry to measure the percentages of naive CD45RAhigh/CD27high T cells. The sample was blood. This TCR was sampled from a woman aged 55-69 years in good health. This chain is built from TRBV10-3 and TRBJ2-7, and 7 bases in between align with TRBD1. The DNA reads TGTGCCATCAGAGAAGACGGGACAGTCAACTACGAGCAGTACTTC. Translation gives CAIREDGTVNYEQYF.